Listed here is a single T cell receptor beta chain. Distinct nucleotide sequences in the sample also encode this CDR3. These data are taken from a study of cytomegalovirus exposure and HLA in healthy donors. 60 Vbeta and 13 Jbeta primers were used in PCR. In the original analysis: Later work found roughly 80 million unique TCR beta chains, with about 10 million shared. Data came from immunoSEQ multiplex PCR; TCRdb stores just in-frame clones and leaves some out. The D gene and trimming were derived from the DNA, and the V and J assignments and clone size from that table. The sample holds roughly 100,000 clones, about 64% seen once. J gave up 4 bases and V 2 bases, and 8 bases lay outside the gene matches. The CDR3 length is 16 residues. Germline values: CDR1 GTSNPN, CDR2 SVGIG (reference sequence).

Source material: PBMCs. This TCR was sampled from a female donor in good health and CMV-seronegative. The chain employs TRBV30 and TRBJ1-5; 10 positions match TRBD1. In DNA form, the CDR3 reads TGTGCCTGGAGTACAGGACAGGGGGTAGGGAATCAGCCCCAGCATTTT. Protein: CAWSTGQGVGNQPQHF.